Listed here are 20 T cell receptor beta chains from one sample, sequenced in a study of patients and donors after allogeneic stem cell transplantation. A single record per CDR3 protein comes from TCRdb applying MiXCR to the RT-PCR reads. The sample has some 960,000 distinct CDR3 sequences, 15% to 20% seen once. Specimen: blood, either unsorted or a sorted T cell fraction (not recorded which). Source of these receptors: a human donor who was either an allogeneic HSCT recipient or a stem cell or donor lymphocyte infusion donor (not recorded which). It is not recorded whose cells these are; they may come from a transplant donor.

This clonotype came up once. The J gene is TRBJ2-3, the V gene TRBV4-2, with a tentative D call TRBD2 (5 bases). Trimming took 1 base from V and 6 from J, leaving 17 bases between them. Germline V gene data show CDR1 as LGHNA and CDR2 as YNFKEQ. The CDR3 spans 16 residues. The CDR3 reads CASSQAGGFMADTQYF. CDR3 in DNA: TGTGCCAGCAGCCAAGCCGGAGGCTTTATGGCGGATACGCAGTATTTT.

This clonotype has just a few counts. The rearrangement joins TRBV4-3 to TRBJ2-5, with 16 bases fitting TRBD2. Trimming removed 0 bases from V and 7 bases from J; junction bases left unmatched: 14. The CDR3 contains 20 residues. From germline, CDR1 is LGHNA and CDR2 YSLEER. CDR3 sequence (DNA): TGCGCCAGCAGCCAAGATCACGGGACTAGCGGGGGGGCCGTGATATCGACCCAGTACTTC. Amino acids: CASSQDHGTSGGAVISTQYF.

CDR3 DNA: TGTGCCAGCAGGCGGACTAGCGGGAGGTTGGATGAGCAGTTCTTC. Amino acid sequence: CASRRTSGRLDEQFF. The J gene is TRBJ2-1, the V gene TRBV12-3 or TRBV12-4, with 14 bases lining up with TRBD2. The J segment lost 8 bases and the V segment lost 6 bases, leaving 6 bases of the junction unmatched. This CDR3 has 15 residues.

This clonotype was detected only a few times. The CDR3 DNA is TGTGCCACCAGTGATCCCCGGGACTCTTACACAGATACGCAGTATTTT. Translation gives CATSDPRDSYTDTQYF. The chain employs TRBV24-1 and TRBJ2-3, with a weak D call TRBD2 (6 bases). V gave up 3 bases and J gave up 2 bases, with 14 bases separating them. This CDR3 contains 16 residues. Germline V CDR1 and CDR2: KGHDR, SFDVKD.

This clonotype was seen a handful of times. CDR3 DNA: TGCAGTGCTAGTGCGGGAAACAAAAACATTCAGTACTTC. Translating gives CSASAGNKNIQYF. The genes are TRBV20-1 and TRBJ2-4, with D possibly matching TRBD2 (6 bases). The length of the CDR3 is 13 residues. Germline CDR1 and CDR2: DFQATT and SNEGSKA (reference sequence). The germline V and J ends were trimmed by 3 bases and 3 bases, with 9 bases remaining between them.

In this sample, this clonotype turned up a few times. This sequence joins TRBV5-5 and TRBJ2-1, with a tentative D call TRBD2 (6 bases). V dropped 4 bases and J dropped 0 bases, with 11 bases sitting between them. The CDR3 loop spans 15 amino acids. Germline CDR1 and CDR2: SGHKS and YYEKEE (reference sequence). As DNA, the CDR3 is TGTGCCAGCAGCACGACAGCGGGCTCCTACAATGAGCAGTTCTTC. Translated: CASSTTAGSYNEQFF.

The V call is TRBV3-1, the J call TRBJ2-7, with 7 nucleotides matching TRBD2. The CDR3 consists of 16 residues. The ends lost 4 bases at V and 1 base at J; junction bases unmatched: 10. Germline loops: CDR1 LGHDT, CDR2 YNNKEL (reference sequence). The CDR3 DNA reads TGTGCCAGCAGCCGACAGACCCCCGGGGGGTCCTACGAGCAGTACTTC. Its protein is CASSRQTPGGSYEQYF.

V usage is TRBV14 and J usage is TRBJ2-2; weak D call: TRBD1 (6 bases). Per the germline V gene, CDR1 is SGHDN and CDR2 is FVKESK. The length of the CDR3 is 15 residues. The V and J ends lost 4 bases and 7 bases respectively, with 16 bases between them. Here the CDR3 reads CASSPWDTNLGELFF. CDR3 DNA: TGTGCCAGCAGCCCGTGGGACACCAACCTCGGGGAGCTGTTTTTT.

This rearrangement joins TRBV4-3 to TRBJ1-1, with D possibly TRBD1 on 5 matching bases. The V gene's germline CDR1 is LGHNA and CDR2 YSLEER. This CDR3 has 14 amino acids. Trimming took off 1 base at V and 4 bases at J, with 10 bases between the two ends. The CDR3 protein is CASSQVRGATEAFF. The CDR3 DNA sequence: TGCGCCAGCAGCCAAGTTAGAGGGGCCACTGAAGCTTTCTTT.

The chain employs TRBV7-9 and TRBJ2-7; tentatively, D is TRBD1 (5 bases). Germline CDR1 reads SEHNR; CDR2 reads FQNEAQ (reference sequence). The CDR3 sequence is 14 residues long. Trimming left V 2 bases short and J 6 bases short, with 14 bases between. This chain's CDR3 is CASSLTTESGEQYF. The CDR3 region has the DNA TGTGCCAGCAGCTTAACGACAGAATCAGGCGAGCAGTACTTC.

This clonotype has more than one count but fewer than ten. The DNA for the CDR3 is TGTGCCAGCAGTTATGGCAGGGGAGATGGCTACACCTTC. It yields the protein CASSYGRGDGYTF. The chain recombines TRBV12-3 or TRBV12-4 with TRBJ1-2, with D perhaps matching TRBD1 (6 bases). CDR3 size: 13 residues. Trimming removed 4 bases at V and 6 bases at J, with 12 bases between.

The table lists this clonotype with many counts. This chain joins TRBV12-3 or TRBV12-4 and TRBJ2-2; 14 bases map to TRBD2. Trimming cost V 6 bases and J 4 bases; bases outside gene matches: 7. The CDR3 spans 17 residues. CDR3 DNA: TGTGCCAGCAGCCACGGGACTAGCGGGAGCTCCACCGGGGAGCTGTTTTTT. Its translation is CASSHGTSGSSTGELFF.

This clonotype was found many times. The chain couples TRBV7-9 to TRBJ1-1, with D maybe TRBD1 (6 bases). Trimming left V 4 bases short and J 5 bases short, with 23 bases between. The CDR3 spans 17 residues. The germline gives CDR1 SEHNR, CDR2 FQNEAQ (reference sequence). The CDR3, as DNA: TGTGCCAGCAGCTCGGGCGGGTGGGGGGCGCGAGAAACTGAAGCTTTCTTT. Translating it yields CASSSGGWGARETEAFF.

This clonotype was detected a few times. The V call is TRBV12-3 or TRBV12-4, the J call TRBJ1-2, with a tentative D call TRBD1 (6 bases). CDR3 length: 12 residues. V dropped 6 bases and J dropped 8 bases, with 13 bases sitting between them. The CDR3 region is CASSPTGTGYTF. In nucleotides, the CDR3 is TGTGCCAGCAGCCCCACCGGGACAGGCTACACCTTC.

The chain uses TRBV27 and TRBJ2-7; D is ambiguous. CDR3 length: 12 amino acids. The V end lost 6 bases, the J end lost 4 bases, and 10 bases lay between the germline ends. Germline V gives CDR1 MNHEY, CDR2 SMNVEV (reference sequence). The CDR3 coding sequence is TGTGCCAGCAGAGACTGGGGATACGAGCAGTACTTC. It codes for CASRDWGYEQYF.

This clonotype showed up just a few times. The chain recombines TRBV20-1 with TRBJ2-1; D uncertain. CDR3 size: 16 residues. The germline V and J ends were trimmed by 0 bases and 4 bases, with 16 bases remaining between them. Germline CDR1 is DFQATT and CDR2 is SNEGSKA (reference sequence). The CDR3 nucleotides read TGCAGTGCTAGAGATAGGACCGGAGCTTATTACAATGAGCAGTTCTTC. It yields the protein CSARDRTGAYYNEQFF.

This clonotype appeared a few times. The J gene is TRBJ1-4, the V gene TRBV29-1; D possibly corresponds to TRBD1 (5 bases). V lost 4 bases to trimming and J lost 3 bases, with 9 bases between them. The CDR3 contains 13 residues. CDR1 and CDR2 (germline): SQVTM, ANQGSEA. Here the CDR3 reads CSVAGDANEKLFF. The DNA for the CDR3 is TGCAGCGTTGCGGGGGACGCTAATGAAAAACTGTTTTTT.

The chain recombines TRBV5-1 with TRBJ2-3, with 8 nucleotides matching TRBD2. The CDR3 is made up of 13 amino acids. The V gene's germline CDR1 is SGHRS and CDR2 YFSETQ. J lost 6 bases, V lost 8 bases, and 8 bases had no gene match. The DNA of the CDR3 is TGCGCCAGTATTAGCGGGGCTCGGGATACGCAGTATTTT. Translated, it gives CASISGARDTQYF.

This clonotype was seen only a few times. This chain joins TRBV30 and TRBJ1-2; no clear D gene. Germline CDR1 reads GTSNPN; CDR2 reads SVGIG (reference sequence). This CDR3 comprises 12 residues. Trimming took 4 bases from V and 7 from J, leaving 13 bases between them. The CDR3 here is CAWNDLVPGYTF. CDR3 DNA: TGTGCCTGGAACGATCTGGTTCCTGGCTACACCTTC.

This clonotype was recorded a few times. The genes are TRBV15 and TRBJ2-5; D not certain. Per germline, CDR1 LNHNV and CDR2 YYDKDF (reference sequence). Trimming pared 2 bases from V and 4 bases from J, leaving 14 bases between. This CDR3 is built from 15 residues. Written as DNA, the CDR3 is TGTGCCACCAGCAGAATCCTGGACCCCTCAGAGACCCAGTACTTC. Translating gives CATSRILDPSETQYF.